This is a list of T cell receptor beta chains from one sample in a study of cytomegalovirus exposure and HLA in healthy donors. Produced via immunoSEQ multiplex PCR; TCRdb's table is partial and in-frame only. This repertoire shows 100,000 or so clones, around 15% found once; its top ten account for 0.83%. Sample: PBMCs. The receptor set was obtained from a female donor in good health and CMV-seronegative. Both conserved end residues are part of each CDR3. The D gene is left open where the match is weak. The size of a clone is reported for some rows only, either as once, few or many, or as a class for expanded clones.

.	TRBD1	TRBV14	TRBJ1-2	TGTGCCAGCAGCCAAGGATGGGACAGGGCCTATGGCTACACCTTC	CASSQGWDRAYGYTF
few	TRBD2	TRBV11-2	TRBJ2-1	TGTGCCAGCAGCTCCCGACTAGCACGTGAGCAGTTCTTC	CASSSRLAREQFF
.	.	TRBV27	TRBJ2-5	TGTGCCAGCAGTTTACAGGGGTTCATGGAGACCCAGTACTTC	CASSLQGFMETQYF
few	.	TRBV30	TRBJ2-7	TGTGCCTGGAGTGTCTCAGCCTACGAGCAGTACTTC	CAWSVSAYEQYF
few	.	TRBV7-2	TRBJ1-6	TGTGCCAGCAGCCCCGGCAGGGGTAATTCACCCCTCCACTTT	CASSPGRGNSPLHF
.	TRBD2	TRBV6-5	TRBJ2-5	TGTGCCAGCAGTTACGGCGGGGGGGGGCAAAGAGAGACCCAGTACTTC	CASSYGGGGQRETQYF
.	.	TRBV21-1	TRBJ2-6	TGTGCCAGCAGCGCTAGCGGGAGGATTGGGGCCAACGTCCTGACTTTC	CASSASGRIGANVLTF
.	TRBD1	TRBV5-1	TRBJ1-5	TGCGCCAGCAGCCGGGAGGGCGACAGGGCTCAGCCCCAGCATTTT	CASSREGDRAQPQHF
.	TRBD1	TRBV29-1	TRBJ1-2	TGCAGCGTTAGGGACAGTACTAAATATGGCTACACCTTT	CSVRDSTKYGYTF
few	.	TRBV7-9	TRBJ2-7	TGTGCCAGCAGCTCCCATACGGGCGAGCAGTACTTC	CASSSHTGEQYF
.	TRBD2	TRBV5-6	TRBJ2-4	TGTGCCAGCAGCCCGGGGGGGGGCCGGGGTCTCATTCAGTACTTC	CASSPGGGRGLIQYF
.	TRBD1	TRBV5-6	TRBJ1-4	TGTGCCAGCAGCTTGTTTTGGTCAGGGCAGCCAGGGGGGCTGTTTTTT	CASSLFWSGQPGGLFF
.	.	TRBV9	TRBJ1-6	TGTGCCAGCAGCGATAACAGGGTACAGAATTCACCCCTCCACTTT	CASSDNRVQNSPLHF
few	.	TRBV5-1	TRBJ2-7	TGCGCCAGCAGCTTGGGGGGGCTGGAGCAGTACTTC	CASSLGGLEQYF
.	.	TRBV18	TRBJ1-1	TGTGCCAGCTCACCTCCGGGTGGCTACACTGAAGCTTTCTTT	CASSPPGGYTEAFF
.	.	TRBV29-1	TRBJ1-1	TGCAGCGTTGAATTCCCATACCGCAGGGCAAACACTGAAGCTTTCTTT	CSVEFPYRRANTEAFF
few	TRBD1	TRBV4-3	TRBJ1-5	TGCGCCAGCAGCCAAGACGGGACAGGGAGAATTCCCCAGCATTTT	CASSQDGTGRIPQHF
.	TRBD1	TRBV7-9	TRBJ2-6	TGTGCCAGCAGCTTGGGGTGGGGACAGGGGAGTCGTGGGGCCAACGTCCTGACTTTC	CASSLGWGQGSRGANVLTF
.	TRBD2	TRBV7-6	TRBJ2-1	TGTGCCAGCAGCCCGACTAGCGGGGGATTTAGCTCCTACAATGAGCAGTTCTTC	CASSPTSGGFSSYNEQFF
few	TRBD1	TRBV4-3	TRBJ1-1	TGCGCCAGCAGCCAAGATTTGTTACAGGGGAAAGGGTCTAACACTGAAGCTTTCTTT	CASSQDLLQGKGSNTEAFF
.	.	TRBV7-4	TRBJ2-7	TGTGCCAGCACCCACCCGCCCCGGGACAATCCCTACGAGCAGTACTTC	CASTHPPRDNPYEQYF
few	TRBD1	TRBV29-1	TRBJ1-2	TGCAGCGTCCCGGGACAGTATGGCTACACCTTC	CSVPGQYGYTF
.	.	TRBV4-3	TRBJ1-4	TGCGCCAGCAGCCCATGGATAGCATCAACTAATGAAAAACTGTTTTTT	CASSPWIASTNEKLFF
few	TRBD2	TRBV5-4	TRBJ2-7	TGTGCCAGCAGCGGATTCTGGGCTAGCGGGGACTACGAGCAGTACTTC	CASSGFWASGDYEQYF
few	TRBD2	TRBV29-1	TRBJ2-5	TGCAGCGTGACTAGCGGACAAGAGACCCAGTACTTC	CSVTSGQETQYF
few	.	TRBV15	TRBJ2-7	TGTGCCACCAGCAGAGATCTAGGCCATCTGATGGACGAGCAGTACTTC	CATSRDLGHLMDEQYF
.	.	TRBV7-8	TRBJ1-1	TGTGCCAGCAGCTCCCCTTACAGGGTCAAGTACACTGAAGCTTTCTTT	CASSSPYRVKYTEAFF
few	TRBD1	TRBV28	TRBJ1-4	TGTGCCAGCACTTCGCGCCGACAGGGCCCCCGTAATGAAAAACTGTTTTTT	CASTSRRQGPRNEKLFF
few	.	TRBV21-1	TRBJ1-5	TGTGCCGGATCCTGGACAGGGCCTCCAAATAGTTGTCAGCCCCAGCATTTT	CAGSWTGPPNSCQPQHF
.	TRBD1	TRBV4-3	TRBJ2-1	TGCGCCAGCAGCCAAGATCAGCCGGGACAGTTCAATGAGCAGTTCTTC	CASSQDQPGQFNEQFF
.	TRBD1	TRBV5-6	TRBJ2-7	TGTGCCAGCAGCCTGGAGGGACAGGGACCCTCCTACGAGCAGTACTTC	CASSLEGQGPSYEQYF
few	.	TRBV6-1	TRBJ1-5	TGTGCCGCAAAGAGGGAGAACAGCAATCAGCCCCAGCATTTT	CAAKRENSNQPQHF
.	.	TRBV14	TRBJ2-2	TGTGCCAGCAGCCAAGTAGGGGTCGGGGAGCTGTTTTTT	CASSQVGVGELFF
few	.	TRBV29-1	TRBJ2-5	TGCAGCGTTGAAAGGACAGCCTTACAAGAGACCCAGTACTTC	CSVERTALQETQYF
.	.	TRBV5-6	TRBJ2-7	TGTGCCAGCAGCTTAGGACAAGAATCCTACGAGCAGTACTTC	CASSLGQESYEQYF
.	.	TRBV29-1	TRBJ2-7	TGCAGCGTCGCCGTGACAGGAACCTACGAGCAGTACTTC	CSVAVTGTYEQYF
.	.	TRBV4-1	TRBJ2-2	TGCGCCAGCATGACAGTTAACACCGGGGAGCTGTTTTTT	CASMTVNTGELFF
few	.	TRBV6-5	TRBJ1-1	TGTGCCAGCAGCACAACCTCAGAAGCTTTCTTT	CASSTTSEAFF
.	.	TRBV29-1	TRBJ1-1	TGCAGCGTGACGACACTTGAAGCTTTCTTT	CSVTTLEAFF
.	TRBD2	TRBV29-1	TRBJ2-3	TGCAGCGTTGACTGGCGGGGGGGCTTGCGTCGTACGCAGTATTTT	CSVDWRGGLRRTQYF
.	TRBD1	TRBV4-3	TRBJ2-1	TGCGCCAGCAGCCAGCGGACAGGGGGCCTCAATGAGCAGTTCTTC	CASSQRTGGLNEQFF
few	.	TRBV6-6	TRBJ1-2	TGTGCCAGCAGGAAACAGGGCGATGGCTACACCTTC	CASRKQGDGYTF
few	.	TRBV27	TRBJ1-6	TGTGCCAGCAGTGGGGGGGGGCTCAAGAATTCACCCCTCCACTTT	CASSGGGLKNSPLHF
.	TRBD1	TRBV7-6	TRBJ1-2	TGTGCCAGCAGCCACGACAGGGGGGGTGGCTACACCTTC	CASSHDRGGGYTF
few	.	TRBV7-2	TRBJ1-4	TGTGCCAGCAGCTTAGGGGTCAGGTCAGGACTGTTTTTT	CASSLGVRSGLFF
.	TRBD1	TRBV28	TRBJ2-7	TGTGCCAGCAGTCGACAGGGGACGAAGGGCGAGCAGTACTTC	CASSRQGTKGEQYF
few	TRBD2	TRBV5-6	TRBJ2-1	TGTGCCAGCAGCCCGAGAAGGAGCGGGGGGTCAACTTACAATGAGCAGTTCTTC	CASSPRRSGGSTYNEQFF
few	.	TRBV30	TRBJ2-2	TGTGCCTGGAGTATAGGGGGTCCCGGGGAGCTGTTTTTT	CAWSIGGPGELFF
few	TRBD1	TRBV28	TRBJ1-2	TGTGCCAGCAGCCGCACAGGGGGCGCTGGCTACACCTTC	CASSRTGGAGYTF
.	.	TRBV6-1	TRBJ2-3	TGTGCCAGCAGTGAGTTAGCCACAGATACGCAGTATTTT	CASSELATDTQYF
few	TRBD1	TRBV29-1	TRBJ2-7	TGCAGCGGCCGACAGGGGGGGTCCTACGAGCAGTACTTC	CSGRQGGSYEQYF
few	.	TRBV15	TRBJ2-3	TGTGCCACCAGCCCCACAAGCACAGATACGCAGTATTTT	CATSPTSTDTQYF